This T cell receptor (beta chain) was sequenced for a study of T-cell memory formation after mild COVID-19. The CDR3 extends over 16 amino acids. Study-level points and caveats: Researchers report contracting CD4+ clones mostly in CM and EM, with CD8+ clones in EMRA.

Of note for this clonotype: The target antigen is unknown.

With constant-segment primers, 5'RACE yielded cDNA libraries of TCR alpha and TCR beta that carried sample barcodes and UMIs. Using its own MiXCR run on the 5' RACE reads, TCRdb lists one record per CDR3 protein. The sample holds hundreds of thousands of distinct CDR3 sequences, approximately 23% seen once. Sequencing used PBMCs or a T cell subset sorted from them (not recorded which). This rearrangement joins TRBV12-2 to TRBJ2-3; the DNA was not used to check the table's D call, TRBD2. TRBV12-2 is a pseudogene segment. This sequence was found in an adult woman who had mild COVID-19 (a few samples of this study predate the infection). Cell type and time point are not known. For the CDR3, the DNA is TGTGCAAGTCGCTTAGGAGGGACTCCCTTCACAGATACGCAGTATTTT. It is translated as CASRLGGTPFTDTQYF.